Listed below are T cell receptor beta chains from one sample, sequenced in a study of T cells after yellow fever vaccination. MiXCR was run by TCRdb on the 5' RACE reads, yielding one entry per CDR3 protein. This sample has 50,000 or so distinct CDR3 sequences, with approximately 7% found just once. The starting material was CD8+ T cells sorted from PBMCs, obtained on the day of the first yellow fever vaccination. These receptors were taken from a man younger than 35 who received the YFV17D yellow fever vaccine. CDR3s include the opening cysteine and the closing phenylalanine or tryptophan. Fields, in order: J gene, clone size, D gene, V gene, CDR3 DNA, CDR3 protein. A D gene is named only where the DNA matches it firmly. Not all rows give a size; the values are once, few, many and, for expanded clones, a class.

TRBJ2-5 | . | TRBD1 | TRBV7-8 | TGTGCCAGCAGCTCCGGGGCAGGGGGATCGAGGGAGACCCAGTACTTC | CASSSGAGGSRETQYF
TRBJ2-5 | few | . | TRBV5-1 | TGCGCCAGCAGCTTGGAGGTCCGAGAGACCCAGTACTTC | CASSLEVRETQYF
TRBJ2-1 | . | . | TRBV7-6 | TGTGCCAGCAGCTTAAGGGTGGCGGGGACCATCAATGAGCAGTTCTTC | CASSLRVAGTINEQFF
TRBJ1-2 | large | TRBD1 | TRBV14 | TGTGCCAGCAGCGGGACAGGGAACTATGGCTACACCTTC | CASSGTGNYGYTF
TRBJ2-7 | . | . | TRBV7-2 | TGTGCCAGCAGCTTTGTGGTGTCAGGGAGATACGAGCAGTACTTC | CASSFVVSGRYEQYF
TRBJ1-1 | many | . | TRBV20-1 | TGCAGTGCTAGAGGTTGGATCGCCCGCCGGAACACTGAAGCTTTCTTT | CSARGWIARRNTEAFF
TRBJ1-1 | . | . | TRBV4-1 | TGCGCCAGCAGCCAAGGATTGAAATTGTCGCCCGACGTCCTTGGTATTAACACTGAAGCTTTCTTT | CASSQGLKLSPDVLGINTEAFF
TRBJ2-2 | many | . | TRBV6-5 | TGTGCCAGCAGTTACTCGAATAAAGGGGAGCTGTTTTTT | CASSYSNKGELFF
TRBJ1-1 | . | . | TRBV6-1 | TGTGCCAGCAGGTCTACAGGAAACACTGAAGCTTTCTTT | CASRSTGNTEAFF
TRBJ2-7 | few | . | TRBV20-1 | TGCAGTGCTAGAGCCCCTAGTGGGTACGAGCAGTACTTC | CSARAPSGYEQYF
TRBJ1-1 | many | TRBD1 | TRBV25-1 | TGTGCCAGCAGTGGACGGACAGGCCCGAACACTGAAGCTTTCTTT | CASSGRTGPNTEAFF
TRBJ2-3 | many | . | TRBV24-1 | TGTGCCACCGCGGATCCCCTGCAGGGTGCAGATACGCAGTATTTT | CATADPLQGADTQYF
TRBJ1-6 | few | . | TRBV4-1 | TGCGCCAGCAGCCAAGCCGAGGGTTGGGATTCACCCCTCCACTTT | CASSQAEGWDSPLHF
TRBJ2-1 | many | TRBD1 | TRBV5-5 | TGTGCCAGCAGCACGACAGGGGATGAGCAGTTCTTC | CASSTTGDEQFF
TRBJ2-5 | many | TRBD1 | TRBV4-1 | TGCGCCAGCAGCCGTAGACAGGGGGAGGGAGAGACCCAGTACTTC | CASSRRQGEGETQYF
TRBJ2-1 | . | TRBD1 | TRBV6-2/TRBV6-3 | TGTGCCAGCAGTCTCCCGGGACAGGGGCCCATGGGCAGCTCCTACAATGAGCAGTTCTTC | CASSLPGQGPMGSSYNEQFF
TRBJ2-7 | many | . | TRBV4-1 | TGCGCCAGCAGCCAAGATGGGGCAGCTGGCTACGAGCAGTACTTC | CASSQDGAAGYEQYF
TRBJ1-1 | few | . | TRBV13 | TGTGCCAGCAGCCCCCCCGGGGGTGAAGCTTTCTTT | CASSPPGGEAFF
TRBJ2-1 | . | . | TRBV5-1 | TGCGCCAGCAGCTCACAGGGTAGTGAGCAGTTCTTC | CASSSQGSEQFF
TRBJ2-1 | . | . | TRBV5-6 | TGTGCCAGCAGCTTTGGGGGGGGCAACTCCTACAATGAGCAGTTCTTC | CASSFGGGNSYNEQFF
TRBJ2-5 | few | . | TRBV29-1 | TGCAGCGTTGAGTTCCAGCAAGAGACCCAGTACTTC | CSVEFQQETQYF
TRBJ2-6 | few | . | TRBV4-3 | TGCGCCAGCAGCCAAGTAGAGGAGCGCTCTGGGGCCAACGTCCTGACTTTC | CASSQVEERSGANVLTF
TRBJ1-1 | . | . | TRBV4-1 | TGCGCCAGCAGCCTGCGGGGGGACCCGTCCGGGTGGACTGAAGCTTTCTTT | CASSLRGDPSGWTEAFF
TRBJ2-5 | many | . | TRBV5-5 | TGTGCCAGCAGCTTGGAAGGACTCCCGGCCGAGACCCAGTACTTC | CASSLEGLPAETQYF
TRBJ2-5 | . | TRBD1 | TRBV5-1 | TGCGCCAGCAGCTTGGGCCTACCGGGACAGCAAGAGACCCAGTACTTC | CASSLGLPGQQETQYF
TRBJ2-5 | . | TRBD2 | TRBV12-3/TRBV12-4 | TGTGCCAGCAGACCTACCGGGACTAGCCCCAAAGAGACCCAGTACTTC | CASRPTGTSPKETQYF
TRBJ1-5 | few | . | TRBV4-1 | TGCGCCAGCAGCCGGGGGGGGAGGGGCCAGCCCCAGCATTTT | CASSRGGRGQPQHF
TRBJ1-5 | . | . | TRBV19 | TGTGCCAGTACCTCCCCGAGGGGAGGGGTAGGTCAGCCCCAGCATTTT | CASTSPRGGVGQPQHF
TRBJ2-5 | many | TRBD1 | TRBV7-9 | TGTGCCAGCAGCTTTCGGCAGGGGGCTGACGAGACCCAGTACTTC | CASSFRQGADETQYF
TRBJ1-5 | many | . | TRBV6-5 | TGTGCCAGCAGTTACCTTGGGGGTAATCAGCCCCAGCATTTT | CASSYLGGNQPQHF
TRBJ2-7 | many | . | TRBV5-6 | TGTGCCAGCAGTCAAATAGCGGAATTAGCCTACGAGCAGTACTTC | CASSQIAELAYEQYF
TRBJ2-5 | many | . | TRBV7-8 | TGTGCCAGCAGCTCCCTGGGGGGCAGCGGGGAGACCCAGTACTTC | CASSSLGGSGETQYF
TRBJ1-1 | . | . | TRBV6-5 | TGTGCCAGCAGTTACCAGGGTCTCTTGGGTGAAGCTTTCTTT | CASSYQGLLGEAFF
TRBJ2-7 | many | . | TRBV7-8 | TGTGCCAGCAGCCCCGGGTACCGGGAGCAGTACTTC | CASSPGYREQYF
TRBJ2-2 | few | TRBD2 | TRBV11-2 | TGTGCCAGCAGTACTAGCGGGGGGGACACCGGGGAGCTGTTTTTT | CASSTSGGDTGELFF
TRBJ1-1 | few | . | TRBV10-3 | TGTGCCATCAGTGAGTCGCTAAAAGAAGCTTTCTTT | CAISESLKEAFF
TRBJ1-1 | many | . | TRBV4-1 | TGCGCCAGCAGCCCGACGGGTATAGGCACTGAAGCTTTCTTT | CASSPTGIGTEAFF
TRBJ2-7 | many | . | TRBV27 | TGTGCCAGCAGTCCAGGGGGGGCCTACGAGCAGTACTTC | CASSPGGAYEQYF
TRBJ2-5 | many | TRBD2 | TRBV4-1 | TGCGCCAGCAGCCACCGACTAGCGGGGGAGCAAGAGACCCAGTACTTC | CASSHRLAGEQETQYF
TRBJ2-7 | many | TRBD1 | TRBV9 | TGTGCCAGCAGCGTCCGGGACAGGGCATCCGAGCAGTACTTC | CASSVRDRASEQYF
TRBJ2-3 | many | TRBD1 | TRBV11-2 | TGTGCCAGCAGCTTTTCGACAGGGAATGGGTTCGGTACGCAGTATTTT | CASSFSTGNGFGTQYF
TRBJ2-7 | many | . | TRBV10-2 | TGCGCCAGCACGGCGAACAGCTACGAGCAGTACTTC | CASTANSYEQYF
TRBJ2-1 | few | TRBD2 | TRBV29-1 | TGCAGCGTTGAAGGGCGGGGGAGCTCCTACAATGAGCAGTTCTTC | CSVEGRGSSYNEQFF
TRBJ1-2 | few | . | TRBV20-1 | TGCAGTGCCATCATGTCGGATCAGGGCTATGGCTACACCTTC | CSAIMSDQGYGYTF
TRBJ2-7 | many | . | TRBV5-1 | TGCGCCAGCAGCTTGGCTGGCGGAACCTACGAGCAGTACTTC | CASSLAGGTYEQYF
TRBJ2-3 | many | . | TRBV6-1 | TGTGCCAGCAGTGGAAATCCGGGCCGTGAGACAGATACGCAGTATTTT | CASSGNPGRETDTQYF
TRBJ2-1 | many | TRBD1 | TRBV6-5 | TGTGCCAGCAGTTGGGGACAGACCAATGAGCAGTTCTTC | CASSWGQTNEQFF
TRBJ1-5 | . | . | TRBV5-6 | TGTGCCAGCAGCTTGTCGCCCTTCTTCGAAGGGGGCAATCAGCCCCAGCATTTT | CASSLSPFFEGGNQPQHF
TRBJ2-6 | . | TRBD1 | TRBV5-1 | TGCGCCAGCAGCTTGACCGACAGGGACGGGGCCAACGTCCTGACTTTC | CASSLTDRDGANVLTF
TRBJ1-1 | many | TRBD1 | TRBV7-2 | TGTGCCAGCAGCTTAGGGGTCGGACAGGGAAACACTGAAGCTTTCTTT | CASSLGVGQGNTEAFF
TRBJ2-5 | . | . | TRBV5-1 | TGCGCCAGCAGCTTTCGGGCGAGCATTAAGACCCAGTACTTC | CASSFRASIKTQYF
TRBJ2-3 | few | . | TRBV3-1 | TGTGCCAGCAGCCAAGACGGACAGCTCTCAGCGGATACGCAGTATTTT | CASSQDGQLSADTQYF
TRBJ1-5 | few | . | TRBV11-2 | TGTGCCAGCAGCCAGGGCAGGGTCGGTCAGCCCCAGCATTTT | CASSQGRVGQPQHF
TRBJ2-2 | many | . | TRBV6-1 | TGTGCCAGCAGTGAGGGACGGAACACCGGGGAGCTGTTTTTT | CASSEGRNTGELFF
TRBJ2-5 | many | TRBD1 | TRBV7-9 | TGTGCCAGCAGCTGGACAGGGGTGAAGGAGACCCAGTACTTC | CASSWTGVKETQYF